Below, 18 T cell receptor beta chains from the same sample are listed, as sequenced in a study of T cells in Graves' hyperthyroidism and ophthalmopathy. The CDR3 regions of TCR beta were amplified from RNA transcripts. Using the HTBI primer set, a first-round RT-PCR was run on the TCR CDR3. MiXCR, run by TCRdb on the multiplex PCR reads, gives a single entry per CDR3 protein. In the table there are hundreds of thousands of distinct CDR3 sequences, around 15% of which are singletons. Sample: blood. These receptors all come from a young woman with Graves' hyperthyroidism.

The chain joins TRBV19 to TRBJ1-1; no firm D call. There are 16 residues in the CDR3. The germline gives CDR1 LNHDA, CDR2 SQIVND (reference sequence). V gave up 5 bases and J gave up 0 bases, with 16 bases separating them. CDR3: CASSFRDLDLNTEAFF. The CDR3 DNA sequence: TGTGCCAGTAGTTTCCGAGATCTCGATCTGAACACTGAAGCTTTCTTT.

The sample holds a few counts of this clonotype. V usage is TRBV3-1 and J usage is TRBJ2-2; TRBD2 agrees at 7 bases. In germline, CDR1 is LGHDT, CDR2 YNNKEL (reference sequence). This CDR3 contains 17 residues. Trimming took 1 base from V and 7 from J; bases not matched to a gene: 12. The CDR3 protein is CASSQVEAGDGNGELFF. The CDR3 nucleotides are TGTGCCAGCAGCCAAGTAGAGGCGGGAGATGGTAACGGGGAGCTGTTTTTT. The variable domain in full, completed from reference TRBV3-1 and TRBJ2-2, reads DTAVSQTPKYLVTQMGNDKSIKCEQNLGHDTMYWYKQDSKKFLKIMFSYNNKELIINETVPNRFSPKSPDKAHLNLHINSLELGDSAVYFCASSQVEAGDGNGELFFGEGSRLTVL.

This clonotype has only a few counts. For the CDR3, the DNA is TGTGCCAGCAGCCACGGGCTAGCGGGAGCCAATGAGCAGTTCTTC. Translated: CASSHGLAGANEQFF. The V gene is TRBV4-2, the J gene TRBJ2-1; 10 bases fit TRBD2. V dropped 3 bases and J dropped 6; count of bases not matched to a gene: 5. Germline CDR1 LGHNA, CDR2 YNFKEQ. The CDR3 extends over 15 amino acids.

CDR3 amino acids: CASSQGTGNGIQQYF. CDR3 DNA sequence: TGCGCCAGCAGCCAAGGGACAGGGAACGGGATCCAGCAGTACTTC. The J gene is TRBJ2-7, the V gene TRBV4-1; 8 nucleotides match TRBD1. Germline loops: CDR1 MGHRA, CDR2 YSYEKL. With V trimmed by 1 base and J by 8 bases, 10 bases remained unmatched. This CDR3 has 15 amino acids.

This clonotype was counted ten times or more. The chain joins TRBV28 to TRBJ1-1; 7 bases line up with TRBD1. The CDR3 has 15 residues. Losses at the gene ends were 2 bases for V and 4 bases for J; bases not matched to a gene: 7. From germline, CDR1 is MDHEN and CDR2 SYDVKM. CDR3 bases: TGTGCCAGCAGTTTACCGACAGGGTTGAGCACTGAAGCTTTCTTT. The encoded protein is CASSLPTGLSTEAFF. Based on the CDR3 plus reference TRBV28 and TRBJ1-1, the full variable domain is DVKVTQSSRYLVKRTGEKVFLECVQDMDHENMFWYRQDPGLGLRLIYFSYDVKMKEKGDIPEGYSVSREKKERFSLILESASTNQTSMYLCASSLPTGLSTEAFFGQGTRLTVV.

The V and J genes are TRBV6-9 and TRBJ1-3; D unresolved. CDR1 and CDR2 (germline): MNHGY, SVAAGI. CDR3 length equals 13 residues. V lost 7 bases and J 2 bases, leaving 9 bases between the germline ends. The CDR3 nucleotides are TGTGCCAGCACTTGGAGCCCTGGAAACACCATATATTTT. Its translation: CASTWSPGNTIYF.

This clonotype has a count of ten or more. The chain employs TRBV2 and TRBJ2-1, with TRBD2 identical over 8 bases. The germline gives CDR1 SNHLY, CDR2 FYNNEI. This CDR3 contains 19 residues. The V segment lost 5 bases and the J segment 2 bases; nucleotides outside the gene matches: 17. CDR3 sequence: CASSYPGLDQGHAYNEQFF. The DNA for the CDR3 is TGTGCCAGCAGTTACCCGGGACTAGACCAGGGACACGCCTACAATGAGCAGTTCTTC.

Notes on this clonotype: A read error may be the cause here, since a much bigger clone is one base away. No conserved phenylalanine or tryptophan ends this CDR3, so it is likely a read error. J is TRBJ2-3 and V is TRBV12-3 or TRBV12-4; the D is unclear. There are 11 residues in the CDR3. The germline V and J ends were trimmed by 6 bases and 6 bases, with 7 bases remaining between them. The CDR3 spells CASSQFDTQYS. The CDR3 bases are TGTGCCAGCAGCCAGTTCGATACGCAGTATTCT.

The V gene is TRBV11-3, the J gene TRBJ2-2; TRBD2 is a possible D gene (6 bases). Trimming pared 0 bases from V and 6 bases from J, leaving 11 bases between. Germline V gives CDR1 SGHNT, CDR2 YENEEA. The CDR3 spans 15 residues. The CDR3 coding sequence is TGTGCCAGCAGCTTAGATCCGGGGGTTCCCGGGGAGCTGTTTTTT. Translated: CASSLDPGVPGELFF.

This chain links TRBV18 with TRBJ2-7, with TRBD1 as a possible D gene (7 bases). The length of the CDR3 is 15 residues. Trimming shortened V by 4 bases and J by 3 bases, and 16 bases separated the two germline ends. Germline V gives CDR1 KGHSH, CDR2 LQKENI. The CDR3 nucleotides are TGTGCCAGCTCACTTAGACTAGGGGGCCTCTACGAGCAGTACTTC. Translated, it gives CASSLRLGGLYEQYF.

This clonotype was detected a few times. This chain uses TRBV27 with TRBJ2-1; tentatively, D is TRBD1 (6 bases). V was clipped by 2 bases and J by 6 bases, with 20 bases between them. CDR1 is MNHEY and CDR2 is SMNVEV in the germline V gene (reference sequence). CDR3 length: 17 residues. The CDR3 region has the DNA TGTGCCAGCAGTTTAACCCCGAGACAGGCGAGGGGCAATGAGCAGTTCTTC. This translates into CASSLTPRQARGNEQFF.

In this sample, this clonotype turned up many times. The chain has TRBV12-3 or TRBV12-4 and TRBJ1-1; D might be TRBD1 (5 bases). The ends were cut back, 8 bases at V and 1 base at J, with 11 bases in the middle. CDR3 length: 13 amino acids. The CDR3: CASGGEGNTEAFF. For the CDR3, the DNA is TGTGCCAGCGGGGGGGAGGGGAACACTGAAGCTTTCTTT.

CDR3: CASSSRDPYNQPQHF. CDR3 bases: TGTGCCAGCAGCTCCCGGGACCCCTACAATCAGCCCCAGCATTTT. V gene TRBV19 combines with J gene TRBJ1-5, with D perhaps matching TRBD1 (5 bases). Germline V CDR1 and CDR2: LNHDA, SQIVND (reference sequence). With 9 bases removed from V and 3 bases from J, the gap between germline ends came to 18 bases. The CDR3 runs 15 residues.

The sample holds many counts of this clonotype. The chain couples TRBV9 to TRBJ2-7; D not certain. Trimming removed 0 bases at V and 2 bases at J, with 12 bases between. There are 15 residues in the CDR3. Per the germline V gene, CDR1 is SGDLS and CDR2 is YYNGEE. The CDR3: CASSVEGRTPYEQYF. CDR3 nucleotides: TGTGCCAGCAGCGTAGAAGGGCGAACACCCTACGAGCAGTACTTC.

This clonotype was seen many times. The genes are TRBV18 and TRBJ1-1, with D perhaps matching TRBD1 (6 bases). Germline V gene sequence: CDR1 KGHSH, CDR2 LQKENI. This CDR3 spans 14 amino acids. Between the trimmed V and J ends, which lost 2 bases and 1 base, there was a span of 8 bases. For the CDR3, the DNA is TGTGCCAGCTCACCAGCAGGGGAGAACACTGAAGCTTTCTTT. This translates into CASSPAGENTEAFF.

The table lists this clonotype with a few counts. The V gene is TRBV29-1, the J gene TRBJ2-3; 8 bases are a match to TRBD1. V gave up 3 bases and J gave up 3 bases; unmatched junction bases: 8. From germline, CDR1 is SQVTM and CDR2 ANQGSEA. The CDR3 covers 15 residues. This CDR3 reads CSVERQGARTDTQYF. The CDR3 DNA follows: TGCAGCGTTGAGAGGCAGGGGGCGAGGACAGATACGCAGTATTTT.

This clonotype came up many times. The chain is built from TRBV3-1 and TRBJ1-1; 7 bases map to TRBD1. Germline loops: CDR1 LGHDT, CDR2 YNNKEL (reference sequence). The CDR3 runs to 16 residues. The J segment lost 1 base and the V segment lost 3 bases, leaving 8 bases of the junction unmatched. CDR3 sequence: CASSHSLQGWNTEAFF. CDR3 bases: TGTGCCAGCAGCCACTCCTTACAGGGGTGGAACACTGAAGCTTTCTTT.

The chain is built from TRBV5-1 and TRBJ2-2, with unresolved D. The CDR3 has 16 amino acids. Germline values: CDR1 SGHRS, CDR2 YFSETQ. Trimming took off 4 bases at V and 0 bases at J, with 13 bases between the two ends. The CDR3, as DNA: TGCGCCAGCAGCCTACGAGGATTTACGAACACCGGGGAGCTGTTTTTT. It yields the protein CASSLRGFTNTGELFF.